This T cell receptor beta chain was recorded in a study of T cells in Graves' hyperthyroidism and ophthalmopathy. This CDR3 comprises 14 residues. Trimming shortened V by 0 bases and J by 6 bases, and 7 bases separated the two germline ends. Germline CDR1 KGHDR, CDR2 SFDVKD. Amplified regions were TCR beta CDR3 sequences from RNA transcripts. First-round RT-PCR with HTBI primers amplified the TCR CDR3 region. TCRdb used MiXCR to reprocess the multiplex PCR reads, holding one entry per CDR3 protein. The table has 300,000 or so distinct CDR3 sequences, 15% to 20% seen once. Graves' hyperthyroidism is called stable when ophthalmopathy does not progress within 18 months. Hyperthyroidism patients were newly diagnosed, had disease duration under 2 months, and were aged 18 to 65 years.

The chain joins TRBV24-1 to TRBJ2-2, with a tentative D call TRBD2 (6 bases). This clonotype was obtained from a woman in her forties or fifties with Graves' hyperthyroidism. Sequenced: blood. This CDR3 reads CATSDLTSPGELFF. In nucleotides, the CDR3 is TGTGCCACCAGTGATTTGACTAGCCCCGGGGAGCTGTTTTTT.